The clone carrying this T cell receptor (beta chain) was observed a few times. Its antigen is not identified. The data are from a study of blood T cells in healthy people across ages. The second PCR ran roughly 6 to 12 cycles with a sample-barcoded 5' primer and J-beta primers. Tags on each cDNA molecule came from a template-switch adaptor with 12 random nucleotides. Each CDR3 protein gets one entry after TCRdb re-called the 5' RACE reads with MiXCR. The sample shows 500,000 to 700,000 distinct CDR3 sequences, approximately 30% of them seen only once. Study-wide points: In long-lived donors, naive CD4+ cell counts and diversity exceeded those of aged donors.

The germline V gene has CDR1 GTSNPN and CDR2 SVGIG (reference sequence). This CDR3 has 14 residues. V dropped 1 base and J dropped 9; count of bases not matched to a gene: 2. The TCR was taken from an elderly woman in good health. This rearrangement joins TRBV30 to TRBJ2-1; TRBD2 matches 14 bases. Sequenced: blood. The CDR3 loop is CAWSGGTSGGEQFF. As DNA, the CDR3 is TGTGCCTGGAGTGGAGGGACTAGCGGGGGTGAGCAGTTCTTC. Full variable domain (rest looked up from reference TRBV30 and TRBJ2-1): SQTIHQWPATLVQPVGSPLSLECTVEGTSNPNLYWYRQAAGRGLQLLFYSVGIGQISSEVPQNLSASRPQDRQFILSSKKLLLSDSGFYLCAWSGGTSGGEQFFGPGTRLTVL.